These T cell receptor beta chains were read from a single sample in a study of control samples from healthy donors and cancer patients. This table comes from immunoSEQ multiplex PCR, and its TCRdb copy is limited to in-frame clones, with some not included. Counted here are about 140,000 clones, around 94% occurring once; the ten biggest clones make up around 13%. Sequenced material: blood. All receptors derive from a man aged 35-49 years in good health. Both conserved end residues are part of each CDR3. A D gene is named only where the DNA matches it firmly. Only some rows state a clone size, as once, few, many or a class for expanded clones.

D: -
size: -
V: TRBV28
J: TRBJ2-6
DNA: TGTGCCAGCAGTTTAACGCCAGGAGCTGGGGCCAACGTCCTGACTTTC
CDR3: CASSLTPGAGANVLTF

D: TRBD2
size: -
V: TRBV7-9
J: TRBJ2-4
DNA: TGTGCCAGCAGCTCCGGACTAGCGGGCCCACCCTTC
CDR3: CASSSGLAGPPF

D: -
size: -
V: TRBV9
J: TRBJ2-2
DNA: TGTGCCAGCAGCGTATTTGGGTCCGGGGAGCTGTTTTTT
CDR3: CASSVFGSGELFF

D: TRBD2
size: -
V: TRBV6-2/TRBV6-3
J: TRBJ2-5
DNA: TGTGCCAGCAGTTACTCGCGGGGGGGGGAGACCCAGTACTTC
CDR3: CASSYSRGGETQYF

D: -
size: -
V: TRBV10-3
J: TRBJ2-1
DNA: TGTGCCATCAGTGAGTCAGGCTTCGAGCAGTTCTTC
CDR3: CAISESGFEQFF

D: -
size: -
V: TRBV10-2
J: TRBJ2-1
DNA: TGCGCCAGCAGTGAGTCAGGGGGCAATGAGCAGTTCTTC
CDR3: CASSESGGNEQFF

D: -
size: -
V: TRBV5-1
J: TRBJ2-2
DNA: TGCGCCAGCAGCTTGGTAACAGCAGCGTACACCGGGGAGCTGTTTTTT
CDR3: CASSLVTAAYTGELFF

D: -
size: -
V: TRBV5-6
J: TRBJ1-1
DNA: TGTGCCAGCAGGGTCGAGGGCACTGAAGCTTTCTTT
CDR3: CASRVEGTEAFF

D: -
size: -
V: TRBV5-1
J: TRBJ1-6
DNA: TGCGCCAGCAGCTTGGAAGGGCTCGGTTCACCCCTCCACTTT
CDR3: CASSLEGLGSPLHF

D: -
size: -
V: TRBV6-5
J: TRBJ1-1
DNA: TGTGCCAGCTCCAGTCGGGGCGCGGGGTTTGAAGCTTTCTTT
CDR3: CASSSRGAGFEAFF

D: -
size: -
V: TRBV6-6
J: TRBJ1-5
DNA: TGTGCCAGCACTGAAAAAGGTCAGCCCCAGCATTTT
CDR3: CASTEKGQPQHF

D: -
size: -
V: TRBV7-9
J: TRBJ2-7
DNA: TGTGCCAGCAGCCTCAATTTAGGCGAGCAGTACTTC
CDR3: CASSLNLGEQYF

D: -
size: -
V: TRBV28
J: TRBJ1-2
DNA: TGTGCCAGCAGTTTACGGGACGCCTACACCTTC
CDR3: CASSLRDAYTF

D: TRBD1
size: -
V: TRBV29-1
J: TRBJ2-1
DNA: TGCAGCGGGGGGACAGCCTACAATGAGCAGTTCTTC
CDR3: CSGGTAYNEQFF

D: TRBD2
size: once
V: TRBV4-2
J: TRBJ2-1
DNA: TGTGCCAGCAGCCAAGCTAGCGGGGCAAGCTCCTACAATGAGCAGTTCTTC
CDR3: CASSQASGASSYNEQFF

D: -
size: -
V: TRBV5-1
J: TRBJ2-3
DNA: TGCGCCAGCAGCGCGTCTAGCGCCGCAGATACGCAGTATTTT
CDR3: CASSASSAADTQYF